This is a list of T cell receptor beta chains from one sample in a study of cytomegalovirus exposure and HLA in healthy donors. Libraries were prepared by immunoSEQ multiplex PCR; TCRdb keeps only in-frame clonotypes and omits some of them. Of some 81,000 clones detected, around 70% appear once; the ten largest clones hold about 16%. The sample comprised PBMCs. The receptors shown here come from a woman aged 35 to 49 in good health and CMV-seropositive. The CDR3 runs from the conserved cysteine through the conserved F or W. A D gene is named only where the DNA matches it firmly. Clone size is shown for a subset of rows, as once, few, many or a class of expanded clone.

clone size: few
V gene: TRBV7-9
J gene: TRBJ2-5
D gene: TRBD1
CDR3 protein: CASSSELQGASGETQYF
CDR3 DNA: TGTGCCAGCAGCTCCGAACTACAGGGGGCCTCAGGTGAGACCCAGTACTTC

clone size: NA
V gene: TRBV2
J gene: TRBJ2-5
D gene: NA
CDR3 protein: CASSGQGWETQYF
CDR3 DNA: TGTGCCAGCAGTGGCCAGGGATGGGAGACCCAGTACTTC

clone size: NA
V gene: TRBV29-1
J gene: TRBJ2-7
D gene: TRBD1
CDR3 protein: CSAWGTGDSEQYF
CDR3 DNA: TGCAGCGCCTGGGGGACAGGGGATAGCGAGCAGTACTTC

clone size: few
V gene: TRBV4-3
J gene: TRBJ2-7
D gene: NA
CDR3 protein: CASSQEQGNEQYF
CDR3 DNA: TGCGCCAGCAGCCAAGAACAGGGTAACGAGCAGTACTTC

clone size: NA
V gene: TRBV5-1
J gene: TRBJ2-6
D gene: NA
CDR3 protein: CASSPGNAGANVLTF
CDR3 DNA: TGCGCCAGCAGCCCCGGGAACGCTGGGGCCAACGTCCTGACTTTC

clone size: once
V gene: TRBV19
J gene: TRBJ1-5
D gene: NA
CDR3 protein: CASSIGKSNQPQHF
CDR3 DNA: TGTGCCAGTAGTATAGGTAAAAGCAATCAGCCCCAGCATTTT

clone size: NA
V gene: TRBV6-1
J gene: TRBJ1-5
D gene: TRBD1
CDR3 protein: CASRDRGLEAQHF
CDR3 DNA: TGTGCCAGCCGGGACAGGGGGCTGGAGGCCCAGCATTTT

clone size: once
V gene: TRBV19
J gene: TRBJ2-1
D gene: TRBD2
CDR3 protein: CASSIGTSGRARHDEQFF
CDR3 DNA: TGTGCCAGTAGTATAGGCACTAGCGGGAGGGCCAGGCATGATGAGCAGTTCTTC

clone size: NA
V gene: TRBV11-2
J gene: TRBJ2-2
D gene: TRBD1
CDR3 protein: CASSPRQGNTGELFF
CDR3 DNA: TGTGCCAGCAGCCCGAGACAGGGGAACACCGGGGAGCTGTTTTTT

clone size: NA
V gene: TRBV20-1
J gene: TRBJ2-7
D gene: NA
CDR3 protein: CSARYSGEQYF
CDR3 DNA: TGCAGTGCTAGATATTCGGGGGAGCAGTACTTC

clone size: NA
V gene: TRBV4-1
J gene: TRBJ2-7
D gene: TRBD1
CDR3 protein: CASSQVGTGTGPYEQYF
CDR3 DNA: TGCGCCAGCAGCCAAGTTGGGACCGGGACAGGGCCATACGAGCAGTACTTC

clone size: NA
V gene: TRBV6-1
J gene: TRBJ2-2
D gene: NA
CDR3 protein: CASSEERGWWLFF
CDR3 DNA: TGTGCCAGCAGTGAGGAGAGAGGGTGGTGGCTGTTTTTT

clone size: NA
V gene: TRBV14
J gene: TRBJ1-6
D gene: NA
CDR3 protein: CASSQDVVRNSPLHF
CDR3 DNA: TGTGCCAGCAGCCAAGATGTTGTCAGGAATTCACCCCTCCACTTT

clone size: NA
V gene: TRBV5-8
J gene: TRBJ1-5
D gene: TRBD1
CDR3 protein: CASSFQGAGNQPQHF
CDR3 DNA: TGTGCCAGCAGCTTCCAGGGGGCAGGCAATCAGCCCCAGCATTTT

clone size: once
V gene: TRBV5-4
J gene: TRBJ2-3
D gene: NA
CDR3 protein: CASSHMTDTDTQYF
CDR3 DNA: TGTGCCAGCAGCCATATGACAGACACAGATACGCAGTATTTT

clone size: once
V gene: TRBV5-6
J gene: TRBJ2-7
D gene: NA
CDR3 protein: CASSLARQPRGEQYF
CDR3 DNA: TGTGCCAGCAGCTTGGCGCGGCAGCCCCGGGGCGAGCAGTACTTC

clone size: NA
V gene: TRBV5-1
J gene: TRBJ2-1
D gene: NA
CDR3 protein: CASTGGTAPGNEQFF
CDR3 DNA: TGCGCCAGCACGGGCGGGACCGCACCTGGGAATGAGCAGTTCTTC

clone size: NA
V gene: TRBV28
J gene: TRBJ1-4
D gene: NA
CDR3 protein: CASSSRVQFGATNEKLFF
CDR3 DNA: TGTGCCAGCAGTTCCAGGGTGCAGTTTGGAGCAACTAATGAAAAACTGTTTTTT

clone size: NA
V gene: TRBV7-2
J gene: TRBJ1-5
D gene: TRBD1
CDR3 protein: CASSWDRNSNQPQHF
CDR3 DNA: TGTGCCAGCAGCTGGGACAGAAATAGCAATCAGCCCCAGCATTTT

clone size: NA
V gene: TRBV9
J gene: TRBJ2-6
D gene: NA
CDR3 protein: CASSPTGGAGANVLTF
CDR3 DNA: TGTGCCAGCAGCCCGACAGGTGGGGCTGGGGCCAACGTCCTGACTTTC